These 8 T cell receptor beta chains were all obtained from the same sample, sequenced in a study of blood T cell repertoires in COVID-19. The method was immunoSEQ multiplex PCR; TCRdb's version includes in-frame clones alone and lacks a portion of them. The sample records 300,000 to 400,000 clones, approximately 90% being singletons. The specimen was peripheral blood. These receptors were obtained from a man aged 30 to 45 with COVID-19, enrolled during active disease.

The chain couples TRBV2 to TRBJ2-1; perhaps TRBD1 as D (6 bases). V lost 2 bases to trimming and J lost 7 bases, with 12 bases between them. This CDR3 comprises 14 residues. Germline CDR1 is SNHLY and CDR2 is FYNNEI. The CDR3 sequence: CASSERRGWNEQFF. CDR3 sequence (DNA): TGTGCCAGCAGTGAACGCAGGGGTTGGAATGAGCAGTTCTTC. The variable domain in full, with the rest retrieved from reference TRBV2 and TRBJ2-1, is EPEVTQTPSHQVTQMGQEVILRCVPISNHLYFYWYRQILGQKVEFLVSFYNNEISEKSEIFDDQFSVERPDGSNFTLKIRSTKLEDSAMYFCASSERRGWNEQFFGPGTRLTVL.

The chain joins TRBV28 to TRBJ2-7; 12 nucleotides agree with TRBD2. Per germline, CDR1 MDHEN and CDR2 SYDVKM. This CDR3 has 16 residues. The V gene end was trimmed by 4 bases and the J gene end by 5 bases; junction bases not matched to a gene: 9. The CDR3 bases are TGTGCCAGCAGTTGGCTAGCGGGAGGGCCAAAAAACGAGCAGTACTTC. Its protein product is CASSWLAGGPKNEQYF.

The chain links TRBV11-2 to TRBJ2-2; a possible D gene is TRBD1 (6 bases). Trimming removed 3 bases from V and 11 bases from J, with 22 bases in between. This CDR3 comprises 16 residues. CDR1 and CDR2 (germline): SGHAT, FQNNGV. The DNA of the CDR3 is TGTGCCAGCAGCTTGGGTGGGACACGGATGAGGATCGAGCTGTTTTTT. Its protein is CASSLGGTRMRIELFF.

CDR3 residues: CATSASGGKSYEQYF. In nucleotides, the CDR3 is TGTGCCACCAGTGCCTCGGGAGGCAAAAGCTACGAGCAGTACTTC. This chain links TRBV24-1 with TRBJ2-7; 7 bases fit TRBD2. Germline V gene data show CDR1 as KGHDR and CDR2 as SFDVKD. V gave up 5 bases and J gave up 3 bases; unmatched junction bases: 9. This CDR3 is built from 15 residues.

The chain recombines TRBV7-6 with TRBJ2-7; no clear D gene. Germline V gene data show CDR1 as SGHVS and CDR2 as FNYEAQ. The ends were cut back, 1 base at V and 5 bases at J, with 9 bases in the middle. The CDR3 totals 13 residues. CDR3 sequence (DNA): TGTGCCAGCAGCTTAGTAGAGGCGGACGAGCAGTACTTC. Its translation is CASSLVEADEQYF.

The CDR3 loop reads CASSLGGQGASGNTIYF. The CDR3 coding sequence is TGTGCCAGCAGCTTAGGGGGACAGGGGGCATCTGGAAACACCATATATTTT. The genes are TRBV7-2 and TRBJ1-3, with 12 bases lining up with TRBD1. V lost 1 base and J lost 1; bases outside the gene matches: 2. The CDR3 covers 17 residues. CDR1 is SGHTA, CDR2 FQGNSA, per germline. Complete variable domain (other parts from reference TRBV7-2 and TRBJ1-3): GAGVSQSPSNKVTEKGKDVELRCDPISGHTALYWYRQSLGQGLEFLIYFQGNSAPDKSGLPSDRFSAERTGGSVSTLTIQRTQQEDSAVYLCASSLGGQGASGNTIYFGEGSWLTVV.

The CDR3 nucleotides read TGTGCCAGCAGTCGACAGGGGGATCGGGGCTACACCTTC. It specifies CASSRQGDRGYTF. The gene calls are TRBV28 and TRBJ1-2, with TRBD1 matching 9 bases. V lost 5 bases and J lost 8; bases outside the gene matches: 6. The CDR3 totals 13 residues. Germline CDR1 MDHEN, CDR2 SYDVKM.

For the CDR3, the DNA is TGTGCCAGCAGCCTACGGACAGGGCGGACTGAAGCTTTCTTT. This encodes CASSLRTGRTEAFF. This chain connects TRBV3-1 (or the pseudogene TRBV3-2) to TRBJ1-1, with TRBD1 matching 8 bases. This CDR3 is built from 14 residues. Losses at the gene ends were 4 bases for V and 5 bases for J; bases not matched to a gene: 6. CDR1 and CDR2 from the germline V gene are LGHDT and YNNKEL (reference sequence).